One and the same sample provided the 20 T cell receptor beta chains below, sequenced in a study of vaccination and CD4 T cells after COVID-19. Sequencing of DNA taken from cultured CD4+ T cells relied on the Oncomine TCR Beta short-read assay. TCRdb reprocessed the PCR reads with MiXCR, giving one entry per CDR3 protein. The sample shows roughly 14,000 distinct CDR3 sequences, around 45% of them seen only once. Stated treatment: roughly 10-day PBMC culture with coronavirus spike peptide pools or control peptides (ViraFEST assay). Their specific antigens are unknown. Sequencing was performed on CD4+ T cells from blood, cultured in vitro. These receptors were taken from a human donor who had recovered from COVID-19.

The sample holds a few counts of this clonotype. The rearrangement uses TRBV6-1 and TRBJ1-2, with D hard to call. The CDR3 spans 15 residues. Trimming left V 0 bases short and J 8 bases short, with 16 bases between. CDR1 is MNHNS, CDR2 SASEGT, per germline. The CDR3 region is CASSEALASLRGYTF. The CDR3 DNA reads TGTGCCAGCAGTGAAGCGCTGGCCAGCCTCAGGGGCTACACCTTC.

The rearrangement uses TRBV6-5 and TRBJ1-2; D perhaps matches TRBD1 (6 bases). The germline V gene encodes CDR1 MNHEY and CDR2 SVGAGI. Trimming took 2 bases from V and 3 from J, leaving 13 bases between them. The CDR3 has 15 residues. The DNA of the CDR3 is TGTGCCAGCAGTTACGGATTGAACAGGGACTATGGCTACACCTTC. This encodes CASSYGLNRDYGYTF.

The chain is built from TRBV5-8 and TRBJ2-5, with D possibly TRBD1 on 5 matching bases. The CDR3 loop spans 14 amino acids. Germline assignment: CDR1 SGHTS and CDR2 YDEGEE. The germline V and J ends were trimmed by 0 bases and 6 bases, with 12 bases remaining between them. In nucleotides, the CDR3 is TGTGCCAGCAGCTTGGTCCAGGGTAGTCAGACCCAGTACTTC. It specifies CASSLVQGSQTQYF.

The chain couples TRBV2 to TRBJ1-4, with 8 bases aligning to TRBD1. The germline CDR1 and CDR2 sequences are SNHLY and FYNNEI. The CDR3 contains 15 residues. J was trimmed by 2 bases and V by 6 bases; bases with no gene match: 5. CDR3 sequence: CASRETGATNEKLFF. The CDR3 coding sequence is TGTGCCAGCAGGGAGACAGGGGCCACTAATGAAAAACTGTTTTTT. Combining the CDR3 with reference TRBV2 and TRBJ1-4 gives the whole variable domain EPEVTQTPSHQVTQMGQEVILRCVPISNHLYFYWYRQILGQKVEFLVSFYNNEISEKSEIFDDQFSVERPDGSNFTLKIRSTKLEDSAMYFCASRETGATNEKLFFGSGTQLSVL.

This chain joins TRBV6-1 and TRBJ2-7, with 9 bases identical to TRBD1. The V segment lost 8 bases and the J segment 0 bases; nucleotides outside the gene matches: 8. This CDR3 is built from 15 residues. CDR1 and CDR2 from the germline V gene are MNHNS and SASEGT. Written as DNA, the CDR3 is TGTGCCAGCCTTAAACCGGGACAGGGCTCCTACGAGCAGTACTTC. Translation gives CASLKPGQGSYEQYF.

The chain employs TRBV7-6 and TRBJ2-1; 9 nucleotides line up with TRBD2. The germline V gene has CDR1 SGHVS and CDR2 FNYEAQ. With 4 bases clipped from V and 9 bases from J, the junction kept 13 bases outside the gene matches. The CDR3 sequence is 16 residues long. The CDR3 sequence: CASSSVGLAGSSEQFF. The CDR3 coding sequence is TGTGCCAGCAGCTCAGTGGGCCTAGCGGGGAGCAGTGAGCAGTTCTTC.

This clonotype occurred a few times. The V call is TRBV29-1, the J call TRBJ1-2; D not resolved. V lost 1 base, J lost 1 base, and 10 bases lay in between. CDR3 size: 14 residues. Germline CDR1 SQVTM, CDR2 ANQGSEA. In nucleotides, the CDR3 is TGCAGCGTTGAAGGTCGAGGTGGTAACTATGGCTACACCTTC. Protein: CSVEGRGGNYGYTF.

The V call is TRBV10-3, the J call TRBJ2-7, with D hard to call. The germline gives CDR1 ENHRY, CDR2 SYGVKD. This CDR3 contains 11 residues. The V gene lost 2 bases and the J gene lost 5 bases, with 4 bases spanning the gap. The CDR3 reads CAISERDEQYF. CDR3 sequence (DNA): TGTGCCATCAGTGAGAGAGACGAGCAGTACTTC.

The rearrangement links TRBV5-4 to TRBJ2-1, with 12 bases that match TRBD2. The junction had 15 bases not matched to a gene; V was cut back by 4 bases and J by 4 bases. Germline assignment: CDR1 SGHNT and CDR2 YYREEE (reference sequence). The CDR3 loop spans 19 amino acids. This CDR3 is CASSGQARASGGGYNEQFF. The CDR3 DNA sequence: TGTGCCAGCAGCGGGCAGGCAAGAGCTAGCGGGGGGGGGTACAATGAGCAGTTCTTC.

The chain is built from TRBV7-3 and TRBJ2-1; D is tentatively TRBD1 or TRBD2 (5 bases each). Trimming left V 2 bases short and J 7 bases short, with 9 bases between. This CDR3 spans 13 amino acids. CDR1 is SGHTA, CDR2 FQGTGA, per germline. The CDR3 spells CASSLVRENEQFF. DNA for the CDR3: TGTGCCAGCAGCTTAGTCAGGGAGAATGAGCAGTTCTTC. The full variable domain, in which reference TRBV7-3 and TRBJ2-1 provide the parts outside the CDR3, is GAGVSQTPSNKVTEKGKYVELRCDPISGHTALYWYRQSLGQGPEFLIYFQGTGAADDSGLPNDRFFAVRPEGSVSTLKIQRTERGDSAVYLCASSLVRENEQFFGPGTRLTVL.

This sequence joins TRBV6-1 and TRBJ1-1, with D uncertain. Per the germline V gene, CDR1 is MNHNS and CDR2 is SASEGT. The V end lost 7 bases, the J end lost 5 bases, and 11 bases lay between the germline ends. The CDR3 spans 12 residues. The CDR3 is CASIISGTEAFF. CDR3 coding DNA: TGTGCCAGCATTATTTCTGGGACTGAAGCTTTCTTT.

This clonotype was seen only a few times. V is TRBV27 and J is TRBJ1-2; TRBD1 matches at 7 bases. CDR1 is MNHEY and CDR2 is SMNVEV in the germline V gene (reference sequence). CDR3 length: 16 amino acids. With V trimmed by 4 bases and J by 4 bases, 12 bases remained unmatched. CDR3 region: CASSSTVGGKGYGYTF. Written as DNA, the CDR3 is TGTGCCAGCAGTTCGACAGTAGGGGGCAAGGGCTATGGCTACACCTTC.

The chain links TRBV7-2 to TRBJ2-5; possible D gene TRBD1, 5 bases. Germline loops: CDR1 SGHTA, CDR2 FQGNSA. The V end lost 5 bases, the J end lost 2 bases, and 12 bases lay between the germline ends. The CDR3 covers 14 residues. In DNA, the CDR3 is TGTGCCAGCAGCCCCAGCAGGACACAAGAGACCCAGTACTTC. This codes for CASSPSRTQETQYF.

The chain combines TRBV11-2 with TRBJ2-3; D is tentatively TRBD1 or TRBD2 (5 bases each). The V and J ends lost 4 bases and 0 bases respectively, with 11 bases between them. The CDR3 consists of 15 residues. Germline V gene data show CDR1 as SGHAT and CDR2 as FQNNGV. CDR3 DNA sequence: TGTGCCAGCAGCTGGGACGGAACTAGCACAGATACGCAGTATTTT. It specifies CASSWDGTSTDTQYF.

Only a few counts were recorded for this clonotype. This chain connects TRBV7-2 to TRBJ2-2; tentatively, D is TRBD2 (5 bases). The V end was cut by 5 bases, the J end by 8 bases, with 15 bases between. This CDR3 spans 14 amino acids. Germline CDR1 SGHTA, CDR2 FQGNSA. This CDR3 reads CASSPPPPGGELFF. The CDR3 nucleotides read TGTGCCAGCAGCCCGCCTCCCCCGGGGGGGGAGCTGTTTTTT.

The chain combines TRBV15 with TRBJ1-2; TRBD1 might be the D (6 bases). Between the trimmed V and J ends, which lost 0 bases and 4 bases, there was a span of 12 bases. CDR3 size: 15 residues. Germline V gene sequence: CDR1 LNHNV, CDR2 YYDKDF (reference sequence). The CDR3 DNA is TGTGCCACCAGCAGAGAGGGCGAGGGGGGCTATGGCTACACCTTC. Its translation: CATSREGEGGYGYTF. The whole variable domain, remainder taken from reference TRBV15 and TRBJ1-2, is DAMVIQNPRYQVTQFGKPVTLSCSQTLNHNVMYWYQQKSSQAPKLLFHYYDKDFNNEADTPDNFQSRRPNTSFCFLDIRSPGLGDTAMYLCATSREGEGGYGYTFGSGTRLTVV.

This clonotype was found a few times. The chain uses TRBV5-1 and TRBJ2-3; 8 positions agree with TRBD2. CDR1 is SGHRS and CDR2 is YFSETQ in the germline V gene. Trimming at V came to 4 bases and at J to 4 bases, leaving 11 bases not matched to a gene. The CDR3 length is 16 residues. CDR3 sequence (DNA): TGCGCCAGCAGCCCAACCGGACTAGCTCTGGCAGATACGCAGTATTTT. It is translated as CASSPTGLALADTQYF.

This rearrangement joins TRBV2 to TRBJ1-1, with D possibly matching TRBD1 (6 bases). This CDR3 has 13 residues. Germline V gene sequence: CDR1 SNHLY, CDR2 FYNNEI. Trimming removed 8 bases from V and 0 bases from J, with 10 bases in between. In DNA form, the CDR3 reads TGTGCCAGCGGAAACAGGGTGAACACTGAAGCTTTCTTT. Translation: CASGNRVNTEAFF.

A few counts support this clonotype. V and J are TRBV5-4 and TRBJ2-1; D not certain. This CDR3 is built from 13 residues. V lost 0 bases, J lost 6 bases, and 7 bases lay in between. The germline CDR1 and CDR2 sequences are SGHNT and YYREEE (reference sequence). In DNA, the CDR3 is TGTGCCAGCAGCTTGGTGGCTATCAATGAGCAGTTCTTC. Translation gives CASSLVAINEQFF.

This clonotype showed up just a few times. The genes are TRBV20-1 and TRBJ1-2; D may be TRBD1 (5 bases). The V gene lost 3 bases and the J gene lost 13 bases, with 15 bases spanning the gap. Germline values: CDR1 DFQATT, CDR2 SNEGSKA (reference sequence). There are 11 residues in the CDR3. The CDR3 loop is CSASTTRDLTF. In nucleotides, the CDR3 is TGCAGTGCTAGTACAACCAGGGACCTCACCTTC.